One sample yielded the 26 T cell receptor beta chains listed below, sequenced in a study of cytomegalovirus exposure and HLA in healthy donors. The PCR made use of 60 Vbeta and 13 Jbeta primers. Measured with immunoSEQ multiplex PCR; TCRdb has only the in-frame clones, and not every one. The table includes some 140,000 clones, more than 60% detected once. Material: PBMCs. All receptors derive from a woman aged 45-59 years in good health and CMV-seropositive.

The chain recombines TRBV5-4 with TRBJ2-3, with 7 bases identical to TRBD2. The V gene end was trimmed by 4 bases and the J gene end by 3 bases; junction bases not matched to a gene: 8. Germline assignment: CDR1 SGHNT and CDR2 YYREEE (reference sequence). CDR3 length: 15 residues. The CDR3 loop is CASSLSGDGTDTQYF. CDR3 sequence (DNA): TGTGCCAGCAGCCTAAGCGGGGATGGTACAGATACGCAGTATTTT.

The rearrangement uses TRBV4-3 and TRBJ1-3; 9 bases are shared with TRBD1. The J segment lost 1 base and the V segment lost 4 bases, leaving 2 bases of the junction unmatched. This CDR3 is built from 15 residues. CDR1 LGHNA and CDR2 YSLEER come from the germline V gene. The CDR3 reads CASSPGTGSGNTIYF. In DNA form, the CDR3 reads TGCGCCAGCAGCCCTGGGACAGGGTCTGGAAACACCATATATTTT.

Only a few counts were recorded for this clone. The rearrangement links TRBV11-2 to TRBJ2-1; 7 nucleotides line up with TRBD1. The CDR3 runs 14 residues. Trimming at V came to 5 bases and at J to 5 bases, leaving 6 bases not matched to a gene. The germline V gene encodes CDR1 SGHAT and CDR2 FQNNGV. In DNA, the CDR3 is TGTGCCAGCAGCCCGGACAGGATCAACAATGAGCAGTTCTTC. Its protein product is CASSPDRINNEQFF.

This clone was seen only a few times. CDR3 loop: CASSPLGAGNTIYF. The CDR3 nucleotides are TGCGCCAGCAGCCCACTTGGGGCGGGAAACACCATATATTTT. The rearrangement joins TRBV5-1 to TRBJ1-3; tentative D call: TRBD1 (5 bases). Germline assignment: CDR1 SGHRS and CDR2 YFSETQ. V dropped 4 bases and J dropped 4 bases, with 12 bases sitting between them. CDR3 size: 14 residues. Based on the CDR3 plus reference TRBV5-1 and TRBJ1-3, the full variable domain is KAGVTQTPRYLIKTRGQQVTLSCSPISGHRSVSWYQQTPGQGLQFLFEYFSETQRNKGNFPGRFSGRQFSNSRSEMNVSTLELGDSALYLCASSPLGAGNTIYFGEGSWLTVV.

This clone was seen once. The rearrangement uses TRBV7-2 and TRBJ2-1; 11 nucleotides align to TRBD2. V dropped 0 bases and J dropped 7; count of bases not matched to a gene: 8. Germline assignment: CDR1 SGHTA and CDR2 FQGNSA. The CDR3 runs 17 residues. The CDR3 is CASSLALTSGVFNEQFF. The CDR3 nucleotides are TGTGCCAGCAGCTTAGCTTTGACTAGCGGGGTCTTTAATGAGCAGTTCTTC.

This chain connects TRBV16 to TRBJ1-4, with D possibly being TRBD1 (6 bases). Germline values: CDR1 KGHSY, CDR2 FQNENV. V was shortened by 4 bases and J by 11 bases, with 11 bases between the two germline ends. CDR3 length: 12 amino acids. The CDR3 DNA sequence: TGTGCCAGCAGCCCTGAAAGGGGGAAACTGTTTTTT. Translating it yields CASSPERGKLFF.

This clone was counted once. The chain employs TRBV27 and TRBJ1-1; D may be TRBD1 (6 bases). The V end lost 5 bases, the J end lost 0 bases, and 13 bases lay between the germline ends. Germline CDR1 reads MNHEY; CDR2 reads SMNVEV (reference sequence). The CDR3 spans 15 residues. The CDR3 reads CASSDRLHLNTEAFF. In DNA form, the CDR3 reads TGTGCCAGCAGTGACAGGCTCCACTTGAACACTGAAGCTTTCTTT.

The genes are TRBV2 and TRBJ1-6; the D is unclear. The germline V gene has CDR1 SNHLY and CDR2 FYNNEI. V gave up 3 bases and J gave up 8 bases, with 14 bases separating them. The CDR3 is 15 amino acids. CDR3 amino acids: CASSDERARDSPLHF. Here the CDR3 DNA reads TGTGCCAGCAGTGATGAGAGGGCGCGTGATTCACCCCTCCACTTT.

This clone was recorded a few times. The chain couples TRBV5-1 to TRBJ2-3; no clear D gene. V was trimmed by 0 bases and J by 2 bases, leaving 4 bases between them. CDR1 SGHRS and CDR2 YFSETQ come from the germline V gene. The CDR3 length is 13 residues. The CDR3 DNA follows: TGCGCCAGCAGCTTGGGTCTCACAGATACGCAGTATTTT. Protein product: CASSLGLTDTQYF.

This clone was recorded a few times. This chain connects TRBV7-2 to TRBJ2-7; 9 nucleotides align to TRBD2. V was clipped by 5 bases and J by 2 bases; unmatched bases: 4. Germline V gives CDR1 SGHTA, CDR2 FQGNSA. The length of the CDR3 is 14 residues. The CDR3 sequence is CASSALAGPYEQYF. The CDR3 DNA reads as TGTGCCAGCAGCGCGCTAGCGGGGCCCTACGAGCAGTACTTC.

The chain is built from TRBV11-3 and TRBJ1-1; D not certain. The germline CDR1 and CDR2 sequences are SGHNT and YENEEA. This CDR3 contains 13 residues. Trimming removed 0 bases from V and 11 bases from J, with 13 bases in between. The CDR3 loop is CASSLDRGNVAFF. DNA of the CDR3: TGTGCCAGCAGCTTAGACCGTGGCAATGTCGCTTTCTTT.

This clone is a singleton in its sample. The CDR3 DNA sequence: TGTGCCACCAGCTTGTCAGGGAACATGAACACTGAAGCTTTCTTT. It is translated as CATSLSGNMNTEAFF. This rearrangement joins TRBV15 to TRBJ1-1, with D perhaps TRBD1 (5 bases). The V and J ends lost 5 bases and 0 bases respectively, with 13 bases between them. Germline V gene sequence: CDR1 LNHNV, CDR2 YYDKDF (reference sequence). CDR3 length equals 15 residues.

V is TRBV4-3 and J is TRBJ1-5; 7 nucleotides match TRBD1. The CDR3 is 15 amino acids. Germline CDR1 reads LGHNA; CDR2 reads YSLEER. Germline trimming cut 2 bases from V and 7 bases from J; bases unmatched to any gene: 8. In DNA, the CDR3 is TGCGCCAGCAGCCAACCAGACAGGGAGAACCAGCCCCAGCATTTT. Translating it yields CASSQPDRENQPQHF.

The CDR3 bases are TGTGCCAGCAGCTCGGGACAACCCGTTGAGACCCAGTACTTC. It is translated as CASSSGQPVETQYF. This sequence joins TRBV11-3 and TRBJ2-5; a weak D match, TRBD1 (6 bases). Germline assignment: CDR1 SGHNT and CDR2 YENEEA. The CDR3 loop spans 14 amino acids. V lost 4 bases to trimming and J lost 5 bases, with 14 bases between them. Together with reference TRBV11-3 and TRBJ2-5, the CDR3 gives the full variable domain: EAGVVQSPRYKIIEKKQPVAFWCNPISGHNTLYWYLQNLGQGPELLIRYENEEAVDDSQLPKDRFSAERLKGVDSTLKIQPAELGDSAVYLCASSSGQPVETQYFGPGTRLLVL.

The chain is built from TRBV7-9 and TRBJ2-1; 7 bases line up with TRBD2. Losses at the gene ends were 5 bases for V and 7 bases for J; bases not matched to a gene: 11. This CDR3 comprises 15 residues. The germline V gene has CDR1 SEHNR and CDR2 FQNEAQ (reference sequence). CDR3 nucleotides: TGTGCCAGCAGCCACGGTCGGGGACTACGGAATGAGCAGTTCTTC. This sequence encodes CASSHGRGLRNEQFF.

The rearrangement links TRBV19 to TRBJ1-2; 12 bases map to TRBD1. Germline CDR1 reads LNHDA; CDR2 reads SQIVND (reference sequence). The CDR3 has 15 amino acids. V trimming: 3 bases; J trimming: 8 bases; junction bases outside the gene matches: 7. CDR3 loop: CASSIPGTGGEGYTF. DNA of the CDR3: TGTGCCAGTAGTATCCCCGGGACAGGGGGCGAGGGCTACACCTTC.

V is TRBV5-1 and J is TRBJ2-7; TRBD2 matches at 14 bases. The trim removed 2 bases at V and 10 bases at J, leaving 8 bases unmatched. CDR1 is SGHRS and CDR2 is YFSETQ in the germline V gene. There are 15 residues in the CDR3. This CDR3 reads CASSLNGLAGGPQYF. CDR3 coding DNA: TGCGCCAGCAGCTTAAACGGACTAGCGGGGGGCCCCCAGTACTTC.

This chain uses TRBV2 with TRBJ2-1; TRBD2 agrees at 10 bases. Trimming took 6 bases from V and 2 from J; bases not matched to a gene: 4. CDR1 and CDR2 (germline): SNHLY, FYNNEI. This CDR3 is built from 15 residues. The CDR3 reads CASRRSGGAYNEQFF. The CDR3 DNA is TGTGCCAGCAGAAGAAGCGGGGGGGCCTACAATGAGCAGTTCTTC.

The V call is TRBV9, the J call TRBJ1-6; TRBD1 might be the D (6 bases). Germline-derived CDR1 and CDR2 are SGDLS and YYNGEE. V was trimmed by 0 bases and J by 8 bases, leaving 12 bases between them. The CDR3 has 15 residues. The CDR3 sequence: CASSVATSGDSPLHF. The CDR3 DNA follows: TGTGCCAGCAGCGTAGCTACGTCAGGGGATTCACCCCTCCACTTT.

The chain couples TRBV29-1 to TRBJ2-7; 8 bases agree with TRBD2. Germline CDR1 and CDR2: SQVTM and ANQGSEA. CDR3 size: 12 residues. V gave up 6 bases and J gave up 6 bases; unmatched junction bases: 7. CDR3 nucleotide sequence: TGCAGCGTCCAACCGCTAGCGGGCGAGCAGTACTTC. Amino acid sequence: CSVQPLAGEQYF.

V usage is TRBV30 and J usage is TRBJ2-7; a weak D match, TRBD1 (6 bases). With 7 bases removed from V and 4 bases from J, the gap between germline ends came to 17 bases. CDR1 GTSNPN and CDR2 SVGIG come from the germline V gene (reference sequence). The CDR3 consists of 13 residues. The CDR3 coding sequence is TGTGCCTACTACTCGGGGACACATTACGAGCAGTACTTC. Translation: CAYYSGTHYEQYF.

This clone was seen only once. The chain employs TRBV28 and TRBJ1-2; D might be TRBD1 (5 bases). Germline V lookup: CDR1 MDHEN, CDR2 SYDVKM. V lost 10 bases and J lost 8, with 11 bases in between. This CDR3 is 10 amino acids long. The CDR3 coding sequence is TGTGCCACTAGGGCAGGGGGCTACACCTTC. It codes for CATRAGGYTF.

This clone has only a few counts. The chain combines TRBV10-3 with TRBJ1-2, with D perhaps TRBD1 (6 bases). The CDR3 length is 11 residues. V was trimmed by 6 bases and J by 6 bases, leaving 8 bases between them. Germline V gene data show CDR1 as ENHRY and CDR2 as SYGVKD. The DNA for the CDR3 is TGTGCCATCAGCGCAGGGGATGGCTACACCTTC. This encodes CAISAGDGYTF.

The chain recombines TRBV15 with TRBJ2-3, with TRBD1 matching over 7 bases. J was trimmed by 4 bases and V by 1 base; bases with no gene match: 2. There are 14 residues in the CDR3. Germline V CDR1 and CDR2: LNHNV, YYDKDF (reference sequence). The DNA of the CDR3 is TGTGCCACCAGCAGAGGAGACAGGGCAGATACGCAGTATTTT. Protein sequence: CATSRGDRADTQYF.

The rearrangement links TRBV5-1 to TRBJ2-7, with D possibly being TRBD2 (7 bases). CDR1 SGHRS and CDR2 YFSETQ come from the germline V gene. V was trimmed by 1 base and J by 4 bases, leaving 12 bases between them. The length of the CDR3 is 14 residues. The CDR3 here is CASSLRGADYEQYF. CDR3 nucleotides: TGCGCCAGCAGCTTGCGGGGGGCCGATTACGAGCAGTACTTC.

The gene calls are TRBV18 and TRBJ2-6; D not resolved. CDR3 size: 13 residues. Germline V CDR1 and CDR2: KGHSH, LQKENI. Trimming left V 11 bases short and J 1 base short, with 9 bases between. CDR3 in amino acids: CASSRSGANVLTF. CDR3 sequence (DNA): TGTGCCTCGTCCCGGTCTGGGGCCAACGTCCTGACTTTC.